This T cell receptor (beta chain) originates from a study of blood T cells in healthy people across ages. Study in general: Capture by template switching was about one barcoded beta molecule per two T cells.

The second PCR ran 7 to 11 cycles with a sample-barcoded 5' primer and J-beta primers. Every cDNA molecule carried a tag from a template-switch adaptor bearing 12 random nucleotides. TCRdb reprocessed the 5' RACE reads with MiXCR, giving one entry per CDR3 protein. The sample yields about 1.7 million distinct CDR3 sequences, roughly 30% seen once. CDR1 and CDR2 from the germline V gene are SEHNR and FQNEAQ (reference sequence). CDR3 size: 15 residues. The V gene lost 2 bases and the J gene lost 1 base, with 11 bases spanning the gap. This clonotype was counted a few times. The antigen remains undetermined. The study's findings and limits: Long-lived donors carried more naive CD4+ cells and greater diversity than aged donors. Considered underestimates were the diversity estimates obtained from one million T cells.

The rearrangement links TRBV7-9 to TRBJ1-1; D is possibly TRBD1 (6 bases). The sample comprised blood. This clonotype was obtained from a woman in her twenties or thirties in good health. CDR3 in amino acids: CASSLFGGANTEAFF. Here the CDR3 DNA reads TGTGCCAGCAGCTTATTCGGGGGCGCGAACACTGAAGCTTTCTTT.